The present entry profiles one TCR beta chain with its context. The specificity of this receptor is unknown. Base qualities are missing; no much larger clone stands one base away. These data are taken from a study of technical replicates of blood from several donors (dated by TCRdb to the late 2010s). The protocol used for the library was the immunoSEQ multiplex PCR assay. TCRdb carries this immuneACCESS record with in-frame sequences only. Its versions omit some clonotypes, under half of them owing to an unresolved V gene in the studies checked, with the rest unexplained. The sample records 74,000 or so clones, under 95% of which are singletons. The biggest ten clones account for 0.25% to 0.35% of the sample. V and J are truncated by 2 bases and 5 bases respectively, leaving an intervening sequence of 10 bases. CDR1 and CDR2 were assigned from the germline V gene as SGDLS and YYNGEE. The CDR3 runs 13 amino acids, cysteine and phenylalanine included. Only the CDR3 region is kept as DNA, spanning 39 bases read in frame from base 1.

The clonotype was recovered from a human donor in good health. Material: T cells isolated from PBMCs. Recombination linked TRBV9 to TRBJ1-1; possibly the D gene is TRBD1, per 6 matching bases. In nucleotides, the sequence is TGTGCCAGCAGCGTTAGGACAGCGACTGAAGCTTTCTTT. This codes for CASSVRTATEAFF.